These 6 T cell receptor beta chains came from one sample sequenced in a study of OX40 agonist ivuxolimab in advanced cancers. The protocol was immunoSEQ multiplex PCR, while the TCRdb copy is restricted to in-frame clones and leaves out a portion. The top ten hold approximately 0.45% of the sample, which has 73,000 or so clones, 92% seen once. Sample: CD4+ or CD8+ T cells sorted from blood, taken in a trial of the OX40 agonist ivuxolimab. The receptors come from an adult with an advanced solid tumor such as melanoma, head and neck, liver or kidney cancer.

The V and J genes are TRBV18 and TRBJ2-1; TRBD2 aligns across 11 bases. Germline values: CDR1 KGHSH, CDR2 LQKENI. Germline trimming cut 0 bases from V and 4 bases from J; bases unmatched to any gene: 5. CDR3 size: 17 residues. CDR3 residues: CASSPPGTSGLYNEQFF. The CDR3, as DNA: TGTGCCAGCTCACCACCCGGGACTAGCGGCCTATACAATGAGCAGTTCTTC. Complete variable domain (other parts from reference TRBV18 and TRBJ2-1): NAGVMQNPRHLVRRRGQEARLRCSPMKGHSHVYWYRQLPEEGLKFMVYLQKENIIDESGMPKERFSAEFPKEGPSILRIQQVVRGDSAAYFCASSPPGTSGLYNEQFFGPGTRLTVL.

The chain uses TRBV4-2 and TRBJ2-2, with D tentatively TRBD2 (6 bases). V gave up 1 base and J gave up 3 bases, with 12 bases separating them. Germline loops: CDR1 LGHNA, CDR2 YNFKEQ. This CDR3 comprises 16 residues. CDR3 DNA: TGTGCCAGCAGCCAAGCCCCCGGGAGAGACACCGGGGAGCTGTTTTTT. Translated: CASSQAPGRDTGELFF.

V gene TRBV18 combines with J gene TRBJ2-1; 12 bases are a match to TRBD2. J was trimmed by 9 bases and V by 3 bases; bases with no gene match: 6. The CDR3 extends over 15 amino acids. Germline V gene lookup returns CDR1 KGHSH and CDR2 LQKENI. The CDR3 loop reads CASSPSSGRDGEQFF. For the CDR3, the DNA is TGTGCCAGCTCACCCTCTAGCGGGAGGGACGGTGAGCAGTTCTTC.

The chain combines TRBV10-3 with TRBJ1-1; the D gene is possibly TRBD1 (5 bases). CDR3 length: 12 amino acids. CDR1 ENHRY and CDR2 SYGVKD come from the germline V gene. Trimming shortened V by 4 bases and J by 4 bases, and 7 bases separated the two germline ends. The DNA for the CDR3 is TGTGCCATCAGTGGAAGGGGCACTGAAGCTTTCTTT. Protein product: CAISGRGTEAFF.

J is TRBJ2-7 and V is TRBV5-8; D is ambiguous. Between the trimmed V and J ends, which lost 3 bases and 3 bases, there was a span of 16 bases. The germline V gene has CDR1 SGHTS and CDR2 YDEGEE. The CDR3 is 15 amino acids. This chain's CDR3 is CASSYPLGQNYEQYF. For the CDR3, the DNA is TGTGCCAGCAGCTACCCACTCGGTCAGAACTACGAGCAGTACTTC.

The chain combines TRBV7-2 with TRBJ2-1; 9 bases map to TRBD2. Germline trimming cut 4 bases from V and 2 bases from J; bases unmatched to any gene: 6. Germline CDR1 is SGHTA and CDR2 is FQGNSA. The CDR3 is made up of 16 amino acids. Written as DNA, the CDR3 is TGTGCCAGCAGCTCGGTAGCGGGGGCTACCTACAATGAGCAGTTCTTC. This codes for CASSSVAGATYNEQFF.